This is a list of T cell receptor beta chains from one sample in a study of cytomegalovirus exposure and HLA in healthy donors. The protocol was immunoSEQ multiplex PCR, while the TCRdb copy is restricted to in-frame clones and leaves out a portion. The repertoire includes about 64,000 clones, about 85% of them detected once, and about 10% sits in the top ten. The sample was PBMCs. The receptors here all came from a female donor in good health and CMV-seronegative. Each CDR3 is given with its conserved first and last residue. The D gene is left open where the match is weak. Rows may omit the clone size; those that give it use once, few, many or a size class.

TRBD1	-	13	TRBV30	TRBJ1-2	CAWSPGTGRLYTF	TGTGCCTGGAGTCCCGGGACAGGCCGGCTCTACACCTTC
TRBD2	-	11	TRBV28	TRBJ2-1	CATHIREGLFF	TGTGCCACCCACATACGGGAGGGCCTGTTCTTC
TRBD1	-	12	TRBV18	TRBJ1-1	CASRTGNTEAFF	TGTGCCAGCAGGACAGGGAACACTGAAGCTTTCTTT
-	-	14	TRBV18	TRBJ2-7	CASSPPDSSFEQYF	TGTGCCAGCTCACCACCGGACAGTTCCTTCGAGCAGTACTTC
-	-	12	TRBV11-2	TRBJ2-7	CASSRQNYEQYF	TGTGCCAGCTCTAGGCAAAACTACGAGCAGTACTTC
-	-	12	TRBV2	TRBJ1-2	CASSARGYGYTF	TGTGCCAGCAGTGCAAGGGGCTATGGCTACACCTTC
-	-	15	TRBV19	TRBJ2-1	CASSISQIGADEQFF	TGTGCCAGTAGTATATCACAGATAGGGGCCGATGAGCAGTTCTTC
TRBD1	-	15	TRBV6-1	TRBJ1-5	CASSLTGGTNQPQHF	TGTGCCAGCAGCTTAACAGGGGGAACCAATCAGCCCCAGCATTTT
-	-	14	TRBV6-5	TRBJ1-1	CASSERGQARGAFF	TGTGCCAGCAGTGAACGGGGTCAGGCGAGAGGAGCTTTCTTT
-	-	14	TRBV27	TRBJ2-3	CASSLATPGDTQYF	TGTGCCAGCAGTTTAGCCACCCCGGGAGATACGCAGTATTTT
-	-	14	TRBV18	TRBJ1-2	CASSPRQVNYGYTF	TGTGCCAGCTCACCCCGACAGGTTAACTATGGCTACACCTTC
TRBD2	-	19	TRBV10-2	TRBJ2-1	CASSGTRLAGRASYNEQFF	TGCGCCAGCAGTGGGACCAGGCTAGCGGGTAGGGCGTCCTACAATGAGCAGTTCTTC
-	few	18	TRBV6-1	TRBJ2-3	CASSEWIPTGQLTDTQYF	TGTGCCAGCAGTGAGTGGATCCCGACAGGCCAACTTACAGATACGCAGTATTTT
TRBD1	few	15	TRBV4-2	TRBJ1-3	CASSQETGAGNTIYF	TGTGCCAGCAGCCAGGAGACAGGGGCTGGAAACACCATATATTTT
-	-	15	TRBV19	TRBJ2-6	CASSPVISGANVLTF	TGTGCCAGTAGTCCAGTTATCTCTGGGGCCAACGTCCTGACTTTC
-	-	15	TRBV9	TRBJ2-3	CASSANTVGADTQYF	TGTGCCAGCAGCGCAAACACCGTCGGGGCAGATACGCAGTATTTT
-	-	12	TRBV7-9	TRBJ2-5	CSSRERGETQYF	TGTTCCAGCAGGGAGAGAGGGGAGACCCAGTACTTC
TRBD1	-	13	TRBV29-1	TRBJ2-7	CSVAPGQGYEQYF	TGCAGCGTTGCTCCGGGACAGGGCTACGAGCAGTACTTC
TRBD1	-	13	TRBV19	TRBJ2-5	CASRDRGRETQYF	TGTGCCAGTAGGGACAGGGGGCGGGAGACCCAGTACTTC
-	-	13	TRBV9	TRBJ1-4	CASSPGSNEKLFF	TGTGCCAGCAGCCCGGGGTCTAATGAAAAACTGTTTTTT
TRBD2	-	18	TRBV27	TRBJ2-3	CASSLSPGSGTPLDTQYF	TGTGCCAGCAGTTTATCCCCGGGTAGCGGGACCCCACTAGATACGCAGTATTTT
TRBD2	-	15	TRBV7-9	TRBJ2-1	CASRLLAGAYNEQFF	TGTGCCAGCAGATTACTAGCGGGAGCATACAATGAGCAGTTCTTC
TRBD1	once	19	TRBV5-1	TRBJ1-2	CASSPTRGTGGKSSYGYTF	TGCGCCAGCAGCCCCACGAGGGGGACAGGGGGAAAGAGCAGCTATGGCTACACCTTC
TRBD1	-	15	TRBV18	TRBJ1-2	CASSPEGARVYGYTF	TGTGCCAGCTCTCCCGAGGGGGCGCGAGTCTATGGCTACACCTTC
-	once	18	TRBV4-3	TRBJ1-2	CASSQLPPARSGDYGYTF	TGCGCCAGCAGCCAACTCCCGCCAGCCCGGTCCGGGGACTATGGCTACACCTTC
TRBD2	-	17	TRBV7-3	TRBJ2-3	CASSSLGSSGGLDTQYF	TGTGCCAGCAGCTCCCTTGGTAGTAGCGGGGGACTGGATACGCAGTATTTT